These T cell receptor beta chains were read from a single sample in a study of blood T cell repertoires in COVID-19. Using immunoSEQ multiplex PCR, the repertoire was profiled, and TCRdb retains in-frame clones only, with some absent. Among about 180,000 clones, about 86% were seen once, and the ten largest hold 5.5% to 7%. Specimen: peripheral blood. These receptors all stem from a man aged 50 to 60 with active or convalescent COVID-19. Each CDR3 is given with its conserved first and last residue. The D gene is left open where the match is weak. Where a row states a size, it is once, few, many or the class of an expanded clone; other rows omit it.

NA	TRBV3-1/TRBV3-2	TRBJ2-5	NA	TGTGCCAGCAGCCCTTTTCAAGAGACCCAGTACTTC	CASSPFQETQYF
NA	TRBV28	TRBJ1-2	NA	TGTGCCAGCAGTTCAACTACTATATCGGGCTACACCTTC	CASSSTTISGYTF
NA	TRBV10-3	TRBJ1-2	NA	TGTGCCTCTGAGGGTGGTAACGGCTACACCTTC	CASEGGNGYTF
NA	TRBV4-3	TRBJ2-1	NA	TGCGCCAGCAGCCAACAGGGCCTGACCTACAATGAGCAGTTCTTC	CASSQQGLTYNEQFF
once	TRBV6-5	TRBJ1-2	TRBD1	TGTGCCAGCAGTACAGCGGGACAGGGGCTGGATGGCTACACCTTC	CASSTAGQGLDGYTF
NA	TRBV6-6	TRBJ1-2	NA	TGTGCCAGCAGTTACTCGGGGGAGGAAAACTATGGCTACACCTTC	CASSYSGEENYGYTF
NA	TRBV6-1	TRBJ2-1	TRBD1	TGTGCCAGCAGTGAAAGCCGGACAGGCCTGGAGCAGTTCTTC	CASSESRTGLEQFF
NA	TRBV6-5	TRBJ2-7	TRBD2	TGTGCCAGCAGTTACGAAGCGGGAGCATGGGAGCAGTACTTC	CASSYEAGAWEQYF
NA	TRBV7-2	TRBJ2-1	NA	TGTGCCAGCAGCTACCAGGGAGGCAGGGCCTACAATGAGCAGTTCTTC	CASSYQGGRAYNEQFF
NA	TRBV9	TRBJ2-1	TRBD2	TGTGCCAGCAGCGAGGGACTAGCGGGGGTCAATGAGCAGTTCTTC	CASSEGLAGVNEQFF
NA	TRBV7-4	TRBJ1-5	NA	TGTGCCAGCGAATCCACTCGGGGAGGCAATCAGCCCCAGCATTTT	CASESTRGGNQPQHF
NA	TRBV7-2	TRBJ2-7	NA	TGTGCCAGCAGCTTAGGGGGGCACGAGCAGTACTTC	CASSLGGHEQYF
NA	TRBV9	TRBJ1-3	NA	TGTGCCAGCAGCGTACAGGGTAACTCTGGAAACACCATATATTTT	CASSVQGNSGNTIYF
NA	TRBV4-3	TRBJ2-5	TRBD2	TGCGCCAGCAGCCGAGATCGGGGGGGACCGGGGGAGACCCAGTACTTC	CASSRDRGGPGETQYF
NA	TRBV12-3/TRBV12-4	TRBJ2-2	NA	TGTGCCAGCAGTTTAAAGGGGACCGGGGAGCTGTTTTTT	CASSLKGTGELFF
NA	TRBV5-1	TRBJ2-5	NA	TGCGCCAGCAGCTACGGGTACCAAGAGACCCAGTACTTC	CASSYGYQETQYF
NA	TRBV7-2	TRBJ1-5	NA	TGTGCCAGCAGCTTAATCGGGAATAGCAATCAGCCCCAGCATTTT	CASSLIGNSNQPQHF